These T cell receptor beta chains were read from a single sample in a study of cytomegalovirus exposure and HLA in healthy donors. Only in-frame clones appear in the TCRdb table, and some are missing; sequencing was by immunoSEQ multiplex PCR. The top ten clones hold 4.9% of a sample with more than 130,000 clones, 70% to 80% of them seen once. Sequences were obtained from PBMCs. These receptors all stem from a woman in her forties or fifties in good health and CMV-seronegative. CDR3s include the opening cysteine and the closing phenylalanine or tryptophan. D genes are given only for firm matches. Clone size is not always given. Where it is, it says once, few, many or a class for expanded clones.

D	V	J	size	length	CDR3	DNA
NA	TRBV4-3	TRBJ1-2	NA	16	CASSQDLTTSKMGYTF	TGCGCCAGCAGCCAAGATCTAACCACGTCCAAGATGGGCTACACCTTC
TRBD2	TRBV4-2	TRBJ2-7	NA	18	CASSLSSGLAGVSYEQYF	TGTGCCAGCAGCCTCAGTTCGGGACTAGCGGGGGTCTCCTACGAGCAGTACTTC
TRBD1	TRBV13	TRBJ2-5	NA	13	CASSYDRGETQYF	TGTGCCAGCAGCTACGACAGGGGAGAGACCCAGTACTTC
TRBD1	TRBV19	TRBJ2-7	NA	16	CASSLTPGQASYEQYF	TGTGCCAGTAGTCTCACACCGGGACAGGCCTCCTACGAGCAGTACTTC
NA	TRBV7-6	TRBJ1-3	few	9	CASSFGRYF	TGTGCCAGCAGCTTTGGCAGATATTTT
TRBD2	TRBV2	TRBJ2-2	NA	14	CASSELAGTGELFF	TGTGCCAGCAGTGAACTAGCGGGCACCGGGGAGCTGTTTTTT
NA	TRBV5-4	TRBJ1-1	few	12	CASSAGGTEAFF	TGTGCCAGCAGCGCGGGTGGCACTGAAGCTTTCTTT
NA	TRBV27	TRBJ1-4	NA	13	CASSLSGGEKLFF	TGTGCCAGCAGTTTATCGGGGGGGGAAAAACTGTTTTTT
NA	TRBV5-8	TRBJ1-6	NA	14	CASSLGRQWSPLHF	TGTGCCAGCAGCCTCGGAAGACAGTGGTCACCCCTCCACTTT
TRBD2	TRBV6-6	TRBJ2-7	NA	15	CASSYMTSGTYEQYF	TGTGCCAGCAGTTACATGACTAGCGGAACCTACGAGCAGTACTTC
TRBD2	TRBV5-6	TRBJ2-5	NA	16	CASSRVGTRLSETQYF	TGTGCCAGCAGCCGGGTCGGGACTAGGCTTAGTGAGACCCAGTACTTC
NA	TRBV5-1	TRBJ2-3	once	15	CASSLGRGLADTQYF	TGCGCCAGCAGCTTGGGCAGGGGCCTAGCAGATACGCAGTATTTT
NA	TRBV2	TRBJ1-5	few	14	CASSDVGRNQPQHF	TGTGCCAGCAGTGACGTAGGGAGGAATCAGCCCCAGCATTTT
NA	TRBV4-1	TRBJ2-5	once	17	CASSQDPLLGGQETQYF	TGCGCCAGCAGCCAAGACCCCTTGTTAGGGGGCCAAGAGACCCAGTACTTC
NA	TRBV4-1	TRBJ2-7	NA	14	CASSHDQGPYEQYF	TGCGCCAGCAGCCACGATCAGGGGCCCTACGAGCAGTACTTC
TRBD1	TRBV5-1	TRBJ1-2	NA	13	CASSPGQNYGYTF	TGCGCCAGCAGCCCGGGACAGAACTATGGCTACACCTTC
TRBD1	TRBV28	TRBJ1-1	few	12	CASSLIQGQAFF	TGTGCCAGCAGTTTAATACAGGGGCAAGCTTTCTTT
NA	TRBV2	TRBJ1-2	NA	16	CASSEGITGSNYGYTF	TGTGCCAGCAGTGAAGGAATTACAGGGTCAAACTATGGCTACACCTTC
NA	TRBV6-1	TRBJ2-2	few	12	CASRGDTGELFF	TGTGCCAGCAGGGGAGACACCGGGGAGCTGTTTTTT
NA	TRBV4-3	TRBJ2-2	NA	14	CASSQESGTGELFF	TGCGCCAGCAGCCAAGAGTCCGGGACCGGGGAGCTGTTTTTT
NA	TRBV15	TRBJ1-5	NA	15	CATSREVGPNQPQHF	TGTGCCACCAGCAGAGAAGTGGGCCCCAATCAGCCCCAGCATTTT
NA	TRBV29-1	TRBJ1-2	few	15	CSALPPDSSNYGYTF	TGCAGCGCCCTCCCCCCGGACAGTTCTAACTATGGCTACACCTTC
TRBD1	TRBV11-1	TRBJ1-4	NA	15	CASSAPGQGHEKLFF	TGTGCCAGCAGCGCTCCGGGACAGGGTCATGAAAAACTGTTTTTT
NA	TRBV5-5	TRBJ1-2	few	15	CASSSGQGRAYGYTF	TGTGCCAGCAGCTCCGGCCAGGGCAGGGCCTATGGCTACACCTTC
NA	TRBV6-5	TRBJ2-1	NA	14	CASTRTRTYNEQFF	TGTGCCAGCACTCGGACTCGCACCTACAATGAGCAGTTCTTC
TRBD1	TRBV13	TRBJ1-6	NA	13	CASSPQGGKPLHF	TGTGCCAGCAGCCCGCAGGGGGGCAAACCCCTCCACTTT
TRBD2	TRBV4-2	TRBJ2-3	once	20	CASSQEGGLAGGLSTDTQYF	TGTGCCAGCAGCCAAGAAGGGGGACTAGCGGGGGGCCTTAGCACAGATACGCAGTATTTT
NA	TRBV6-5	TRBJ1-4	NA	16	CASSYSGGTTNEKLFF	TGTGCCAGCAGTTACTCGGGGGGGACAACTAATGAAAAACTGTTTTTT
TRBD2	TRBV23-1	TRBJ2-6	few	19	CASSLKDGGSPSGANVLTF	TGCGCCAGCAGTCTAAAGGACGGCGGGAGCCCCTCTGGGGCCAACGTCCTGACTTTC
NA	TRBV6-1	TRBJ2-7	NA	14	CASSLSGSAYEQYF	TGTGCCAGCAGTTTATCGGGGTCCGCCTACGAGCAGTACTTC
TRBD1	TRBV6-1	TRBJ2-2	NA	15	CASSVRTGATGELFF	TGTGCCAGCAGTGTGCGGACAGGGGCCACCGGGGAGCTGTTTTTT
TRBD2	TRBV28	TRBJ2-3	few	15	CASSPSGGASDTQYF	TGTGCCAGCAGTCCTAGCGGGGGGGCCTCAGATACGCAGTATTTT
NA	TRBV7-2	TRBJ2-2	NA	14	CASSVGDPTGELFF	TGTGCCAGCAGCGTGGGAGACCCAACCGGGGAGCTGTTTTTT
NA	TRBV2	TRBJ1-4	NA	12	CASSEWREKLFF	TGTGCCAGCAGTGAATGGCGGGAAAAACTGTTTTTT
TRBD1	TRBV18	TRBJ1-5	NA	17	CASSPGRTGGYNQPQHF	TGTGCCAGCTCACCCGGCCGTACAGGGGGCTACAATCAGCCCCAGCATTTT
TRBD2	TRBV7-2	TRBJ2-3	NA	15	CASSLLTSGADTQYF	TGTGCCAGCAGCTTACTGACTAGCGGGGCAGATACGCAGTATTTT
TRBD1	TRBV2	TRBJ1-4	NA	15	CASRTGGNTNEKLFF	TGTGCCAGCAGGACAGGGGGTAACACTAATGAAAAACTGTTTTTT
NA	TRBV28	TRBJ1-1	NA	14	CASRMGRLNTEAFF	TGTGCCAGCAGGATGGGCCGGTTGAACACTGAAGCTTTCTTT
NA	TRBV15	TRBJ2-3	NA	14	CATSRDSSADTQYF	TGTGCCACCAGCAGAGATTCGTCCGCAGATACGCAGTATTTT
NA	TRBV21-1	TRBJ2-1	once	16	CASTRKELISYNEQFF	TGTGCCAGCACGCGAAAGGAACTAATCTCCTACAATGAGCAGTTCTTC
TRBD1	TRBV29-1	TRBJ2-7	NA	13	CSVRTGGFYEQYF	TGCAGCGTTAGGACAGGGGGTTTTTACGAGCAGTACTTC
TRBD1	TRBV6-6	TRBJ1-1	NA	14	CASLSGTANTEAFF	TGTGCCAGCCTATCCGGGACAGCGAACACTGAAGCTTTCTTT
NA	TRBV7-2	TRBJ1-2	NA	14	CASSFVNRVDGYTF	TGTGCCAGCAGCTTCGTCAACAGGGTTGATGGCTACACCTTC
NA	TRBV19	TRBJ1-2	NA	14	CASRNAGNNYGYTF	TGTGCCAGTAGAAACGCAGGGAACAACTATGGCTACACCTTC
NA	TRBV9	TRBJ1-6	few	15	CASSVAPGFTSPLHF	TGTGCCAGCAGCGTAGCCCCAGGGTTTACTTCACCCCTCCACTTT
TRBD1	TRBV16	TRBJ2-7	NA	16	CASSQRRQGVTYEQYF	TGTGCCAGCAGCCAACGGAGGCAGGGGGTAACCTACGAGCAGTACTTC
TRBD2	TRBV5-1	TRBJ2-5	NA	16	CASSLNLGGAQETQYF	TGCGCCAGCAGCTTGAATCTCGGGGGGGCCCAAGAGACCCAGTACTTC
TRBD1	TRBV5-1	TRBJ1-5	few	14	CASSLSGQGQPQHF	TGCGCCAGCAGCTTGAGTGGACAGGGTCAGCCCCAGCATTTT
TRBD2	TRBV6-1	TRBJ2-1	once	15	CASSPLAGGISEQFF	TGTGCCAGCAGTCCACTAGCGGGGGGTATAAGTGAGCAGTTCTTC
TRBD2	TRBV7-2	TRBJ2-3	NA	14	CASSFVPGGDTQYF	TGTGCCAGCAGCTTCGTCCCGGGGGGAGATACGCAGTATTTT
TRBD1	TRBV10-3	TRBJ1-1	once	15	CAISESGRGSTEAFF	TGTGCCATCAGTGAGTCGGGCAGGGGGTCCACTGAAGCTTTCTTT
TRBD1	TRBV19	TRBJ2-5	NA	12	CASSDRGETQYF	TGTGCCAGTAGTGACAGGGGTGAGACCCAGTACTTC
NA	TRBV6-1	TRBJ1-5	once	11	CASSYLSGQHF	TGTGCCAGCAGCTACCTGAGTGGCCAGCATTTT
NA	TRBV2	TRBJ1-2	NA	13	CASSTGQSALYTF	TGTGCCAGCAGTACGGGACAAAGTGCCCTCTACACCTTC